This TCR beta chain was captured in a study of shared clonotypes between healthy human individuals. For the study at large: CD8 memory received one plate per donor, CD8 naive two, CD4 memory three and CD4 naive three.

The V end was cut by 3 bases, the J end by 4 bases, with 19 bases between. CDR3 length equals 16 residues. CDR1 SGHVS and CDR2 FNYEAQ come from the germline V gene. Using immunoSEQ multiplex PCR, the repertoire was profiled, and TCRdb retains in-frame clones only, with some absent. In the table there are about 1.1 million clones, 75% to 80% of which are singletons. The genes are TRBV7-6 and TRBJ2-7, with D possibly called TRBD1 or TRBD2 (5 bases each). This clonotype was sampled from a man between 18 and 29 years old in good health. Some clones in this sample may be carry-over from other donors' samples. Sequenced material: memory CD4+ T cells from PBMCs. Subset given: CD45RA-negative fraction. The CDR3 reads CASSFFSGTPSYEQYF. Here the CDR3 DNA reads TGTGCCAGCAGCTTTTTCTCGGGGACCCCATCTTACGAGCAGTACTTC. The variable domain in full, completed from reference TRBV7-6 and TRBJ2-7, reads GAGVSQSPRYKVTKRGQDVALRCDPISGHVSLYWYRQALGQGPEFLTYFNYEAQQDKSGLPNDRFSAERPEGSISTLTIQRTEQRDSAMYRCASSFFSGTPSYEQYFGPGTRLTVT.